This passage covers 11 T cell receptor delta chains from one sample sequenced in a study of gamma-delta chains in newborns, infants, children. TCRdb called clones from the reads again using CATT. This table has 6,100 or so delta-chain clones, more than 1.5% appearing once. Sequences were obtained from blood. These receptors originate from a child who was a newborn, infant or young child, either healthy, febrile or measles-vaccinated (not recorded which).

Worth noting for this clone: TCRdb's protein for this DNA is that of a much larger clone and differs from the translation at residue 3, likely a read error; the protein shown is the DNA translation. This chain connects TRDV2 to TRDJ2; 10 bases match TRDD3. CDR1 GEAIGNYY and CDR2 EKD come from the germline V gene. This CDR3 contains 19 residues. Here the CDR3 DNA reads TGTGCCCGTGATCCGGTACTGGGGGATCCACTAGCTTTGACAGCACAACTCTTCTTT. Protein product: CARDPVLGDPLALTAQLFF.

This clone has only a few counts. A much larger clone lies one base from this, so it may be a read error. Distinct nucleotide sequences in the sample also encode this CDR3. The chain carries TRDV2 and TRDJ3; the match to TRDD3 covers 10 bases. The CDR3 loop spans 20 amino acids. Germline lookup yields CDR1 GEAIGNYY and CDR2 EKD. In nucleotides, the CDR3 is TGTGCCTGTGACACCGTACTGGGGGATCCTAGCTCCTGGGACACCCGCCAGATGTTTTTC. It is translated as CACDTVLGDPSSWDTRQMFF.

By frequency in the sample, this clone is hyperexpanded. Other DNA sequences in the sample encode the same CDR3. The V call is TRDV2, the J call TRDJ2; maybe TRDD3 (5 bases). The CDR3 runs 13 residues. V was pared by 0 bases and J by 4 bases, with 5 bases between. CDR1 is GEAIGNYY and CDR2 is EKD in the germline V gene. The CDR3 region has the DNA TGTGCCTGTGACACCTGGGGGACAGCACAACTCTTCTTT. As protein: CACDTWGTAQLFF.

This clone is termed medium-sized. The CDR3 region is CACDTWGPNTWDTRQMFF. Here the CDR3 DNA reads TGTGCCTGTGACACGTGGGGGCCTAATACCTGGGACACCCGACAGATGTTTTTC. The genes are TRDV2 and TRDJ3; the D gene is possibly TRDD3 (6 bases). Trimming left V 1 base short and J 2 bases short, with 14 bases between. Germline-derived CDR1 and CDR2 are GEAIGNYY and EKD. This CDR3 is 18 amino acids long.

This clone occurred a few times. This same CDR3 is encoded by further DNA sequences in the sample. V and J are TRDV2 and TRDJ3; 11 bases fit TRDD3. This CDR3 region has 19 residues. Germline V gene data show CDR1 as GEAIGNYY and CDR2 as EKD. J lost 0 bases, V lost 1 base, and 4 bases had no gene match. CDR3 amino acids: CACDTAGGYISWDTRQMFF. The CDR3 bases are TGTGCCTGTGACACTGCTGGGGGATACATCTCCTGGGACACCCGACAGATGTTTTTC.

This clone was recorded a few times. TCRdb's protein for this DNA is that of a much larger clone and differs from the translation at residue 18, likely a read error; the protein shown is the DNA translation. The genes are TRDV2 and TRDJ2; 9 positions match TRDD3. Germline CDR1 is GEAIGNYY and CDR2 is EKD. There are 20 residues in the CDR3. CDR3 residues: CACDTVGIITGGALTAQPFF. The CDR3 DNA reads as TGTGCCTGTGACACCGTAGGAATTATTACTGGGGGAGCTTTGACAGCACAACCCTTCTTT.

A note on this clone: TCRdb has a much larger clone's protein, which differs at residue 8 from the translation of this DNA, likely because of a read error; what is shown is the protein translated from the DNA. This chain links TRDV2 with TRDJ3; D perhaps matches TRDD3 (6 bases). This CDR3 has 18 amino acids. In germline, CDR1 is GEAIGNYY, CDR2 EKD. Trimming removed 0 bases at V and 2 bases at J, with 13 bases between. CDR3 region: CACDTVGGEAWDTRQMFF. The CDR3 nucleotides read TGTGCCTGTGACACCGTGGGGGGTGAAGCCTGGGACACCCGACAGATGTTTTTC.

In this sample, this clone turned up many times. The J gene is TRDJ3, the V gene TRDV2, with 12 bases lining up with TRDD3. CDR3 size: 21 residues. With V trimmed by 0 bases and J by 5 bases, 13 bases remained unmatched. CDR1 is GEAIGNYY and CDR2 is EKD in the germline V gene. CDR3 nucleotides: TGTGCCTGTGACACCGTGGGGAACACTGGGGGATACAGACGGGACACCCGACAGATGTTTTTC. Amino acid sequence: CACDTVGNTGGYRRDTRQMFF.

Concerning this clone: The translation of this DNA and the TCRdb protein of a much larger clone differ at residue 12, probably owing to a read error; the protein shown here is translated from the DNA. This sequence joins TRDV2 and TRDJ3; 7 bases align to TRDD3. CDR3 length: 15 residues. The germline CDR1 and CDR2 sequences are GEAIGNYY and EKD. CDR3 region: CACDTVGERTRHMFF. The CDR3 DNA reads as TGTGCCTGTGACACCGTGGGGGAAAGGACCCGACATATGTTTTTC.

As concerns this clone: TCRdb's protein, taken from a much larger clone, differs from this DNA's translation at residue 7, likely owing to a read error; the protein displayed comes from the DNA. V is TRDV2 and J is TRDJ3; 9 positions agree with TRDD3. CDR3 length: 19 amino acids. Per the germline V gene, CDR1 is GEAIGNYY and CDR2 is EKD. J gave up 0 bases and V 0 bases, and 5 bases lay outside the gene matches. CDR3: CACDTVSGGYSWDTRQMFF. CDR3 nucleotides: TGTGCCTGTGACACCGTCAGTGGGGGATACTCCTGGGACACCCGACAGATGTTTTTC.

This clone occurred a few times. This could be a read error, since a much larger clone is one nucleotide away. The sample holds other DNA sequences that translate to the same CDR3. The chain combines TRDV2 with TRDJ3; 7 nucleotides align to TRDD3. The CDR3 sequence is 17 residues long. The germline V gene encodes CDR1 GEAIGNYY and CDR2 EKD. The chain's CDR3 is CACDTVGDSWDTRQMFF. The CDR3 DNA is TGCGCCTGTGACACCGTGGGGGACTCCTGGGACACCCGACAGATGTTTTTC.